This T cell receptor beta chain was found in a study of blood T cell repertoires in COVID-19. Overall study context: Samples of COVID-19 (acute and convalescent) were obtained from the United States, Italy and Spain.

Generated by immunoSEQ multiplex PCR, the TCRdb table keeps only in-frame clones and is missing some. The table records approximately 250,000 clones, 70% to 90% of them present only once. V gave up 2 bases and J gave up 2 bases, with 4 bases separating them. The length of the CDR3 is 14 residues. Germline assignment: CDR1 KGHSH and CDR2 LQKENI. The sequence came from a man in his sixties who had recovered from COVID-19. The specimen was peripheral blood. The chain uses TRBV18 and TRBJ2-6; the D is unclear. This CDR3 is CASSPVAGANVLTF. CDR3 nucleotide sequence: TGTGCCAGCTCACCAGTCGCTGGGGCCAACGTCCTGACTTTC.